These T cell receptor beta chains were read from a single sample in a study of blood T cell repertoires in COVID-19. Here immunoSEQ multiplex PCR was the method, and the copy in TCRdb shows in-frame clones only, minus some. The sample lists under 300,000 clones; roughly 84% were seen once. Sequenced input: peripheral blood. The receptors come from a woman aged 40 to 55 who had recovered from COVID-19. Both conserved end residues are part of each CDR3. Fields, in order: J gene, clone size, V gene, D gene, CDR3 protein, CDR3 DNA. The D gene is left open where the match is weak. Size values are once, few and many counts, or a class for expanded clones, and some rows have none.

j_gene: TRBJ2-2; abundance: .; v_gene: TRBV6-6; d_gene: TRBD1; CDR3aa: CASRVPGQGSTGELFF; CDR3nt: TGTGCCAGCAGAGTACCGGGACAGGGCTCGACCGGGGAGCTGTTTTTT
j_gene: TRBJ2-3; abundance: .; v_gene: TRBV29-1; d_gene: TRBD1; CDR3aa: CSGGTGTGSTDTQYF; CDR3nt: TGCAGCGGCGGAACCGGGACAGGGAGCACAGATACGCAGTATTTT
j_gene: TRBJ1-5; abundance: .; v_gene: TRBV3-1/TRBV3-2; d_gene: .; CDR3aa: CASSQGVVGQPQHF; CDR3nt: TGTGCCAGCAGCCAGGGAGTTGTAGGTCAGCCCCAGCATTTT
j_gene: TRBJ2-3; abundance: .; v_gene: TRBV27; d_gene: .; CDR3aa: CASRDTYFTDTQYF; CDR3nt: TGTGCCAGCCGGGACACCTATTTCACAGATACGCAGTATTTT
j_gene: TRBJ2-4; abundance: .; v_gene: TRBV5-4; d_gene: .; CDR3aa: CASSLWAGPNIQYF; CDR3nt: TGTGCCAGCAGCTTGTGGGCAGGGCCAAACATTCAGTACTTC
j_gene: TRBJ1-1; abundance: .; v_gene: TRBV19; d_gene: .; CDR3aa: CASSILFGLEGATEAFF; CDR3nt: TGTGCCAGTAGTATTTTATTCGGGTTGGAAGGGGCGACTGAAGCTTTCTTT
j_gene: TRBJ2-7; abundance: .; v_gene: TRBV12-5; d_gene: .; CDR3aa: CASGLVLFRDTDTYEQYF; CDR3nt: TGTGCTAGTGGTTTGGTACTATTTCGCGATACCGATACCTACGAGCAGTACTTC
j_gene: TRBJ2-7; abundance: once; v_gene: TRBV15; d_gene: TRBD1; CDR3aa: CATSRGTTGGYSEQYF; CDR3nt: TGTGCCACCAGCAGAGGAACGACAGGGGGATATTCCGAGCAGTACTTC
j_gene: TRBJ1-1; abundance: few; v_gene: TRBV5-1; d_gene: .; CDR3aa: CASTGSGMNTEAFF; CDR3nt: TGCGCCAGCACCGGGAGCGGCATGAACACTGAAGCTTTCTTT
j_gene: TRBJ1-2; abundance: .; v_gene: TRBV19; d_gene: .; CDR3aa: CASSQRRTFYGYTF; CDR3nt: TGTGCCAGTAGTCAACGCAGGACTTTCTATGGCTACACCTTC
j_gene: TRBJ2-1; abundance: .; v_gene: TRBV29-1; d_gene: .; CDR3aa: CSVSRDEQFF; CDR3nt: TGCAGCGTTAGTAGAGATGAGCAGTTCTTC
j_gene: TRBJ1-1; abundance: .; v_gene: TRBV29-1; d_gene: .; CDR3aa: CSVELTENTEAFF; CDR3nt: TGCAGCGTTGAATTGACAGAGAACACTGAAGCTTTCTTT
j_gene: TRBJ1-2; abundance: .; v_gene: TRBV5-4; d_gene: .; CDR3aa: CASSYDEAYYGYTF; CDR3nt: TGTGCCAGCAGCTACGACGAGGCCTACTATGGCTACACCTTC
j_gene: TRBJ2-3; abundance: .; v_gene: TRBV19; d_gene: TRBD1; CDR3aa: CASQAGQGISSTDTQYF; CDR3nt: TGTGCCAGCCAGGCGGGACAGGGCATTTCGAGCACAGATACGCAGTATTTT
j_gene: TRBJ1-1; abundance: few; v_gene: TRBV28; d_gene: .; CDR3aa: CASSEGIRARGTEAFF; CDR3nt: TGTGCCAGCAGTGAGGGAATCCGGGCCCGGGGGACTGAAGCTTTCTTT
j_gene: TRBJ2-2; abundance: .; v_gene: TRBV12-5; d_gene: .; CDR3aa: CASGPKDSSNTGELFF; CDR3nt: TGTGCTAGTGGGCCGAAGGACAGTTCGAACACCGGGGAGCTGTTTTTT
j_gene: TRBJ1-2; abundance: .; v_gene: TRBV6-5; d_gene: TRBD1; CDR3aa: CASTKQGGASGYTF; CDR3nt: TGTGCCAGCACTAAACAGGGGGGGGCTTCGGGCTACACCTTC